Sequencing of this T cell receptor beta chain was carried out in a study of graft-versus-host responses after intestinal transplantation. Background on the study: Among the recipients, all got anti-thymocyte globulin induction and then tacrolimus and steroids for around three years.

The V and J ends lost 4 bases and 0 bases respectively, with 10 bases between them. Germline CDR1 reads SGHDT; CDR2 reads YYEEEE. There are 14 residues in the CDR3. The study, taken as a whole, reports: Elevated graft-versus-host to host-versus-graft clonal ratios in allografts were recorded for patients with graft-donor T cell macrochimerism. Early post-transplant falls in HvG clones accompanied the peak levels of circulating GvH clones.

The method was immunoSEQ multiplex PCR; TCRdb's version includes in-frame clones alone and lacks a portion of them. Of 80,000 to 100,000 clones listed, around four fifths are singletons. Remarks on this clone: Its antigen is unidentified.

This specimen was unstimulated CD8+ T cells sorted from spleen or lymph node cells, taken before intestinal transplant. The receptor's source is a human donor who received an intestinal transplant. This rearrangement joins TRBV5-6 to TRBJ1-2, with no clear D. Here the CDR3 DNA reads TGTGCCAGCAGCCCCGCTGACCCTAACTATGGCTACACCTTC. Protein: CASSPADPNYGYTF.